This entry lists 25 T cell receptor beta chains sequenced from one sample in a study of cytomegalovirus exposure and HLA in healthy donors. Primers: 60 Vbeta forward and 13 Jbeta reverse. The data were produced by immunoSEQ multiplex PCR, yet TCRdb's version contains in-frame clones alone and is incomplete. The table shows 150,000 to 200,000 clones, with around 76% occurring only once. Sequencing was done on a sample of PBMCs. These receptor sequences come from a man in his forties in good health and CMV-seropositive.

This clone was seen a few times. The rearrangement links TRBV7-9 to TRBJ2-1, with D uncertain. V was clipped by 9 bases and J by 4 bases, with 13 bases between them. This CDR3 has 13 amino acids. The V gene's germline CDR1 is SEHNR and CDR2 FQNEAQ (reference sequence). The CDR3 sequence: CASIAGSYNEQFF. The CDR3 nucleotides are TGTGCCAGTATAGCTGGTTCGTACAATGAGCAGTTCTTC.

This chain connects TRBV6-5 to TRBJ2-4; 9 bases fit TRBD1. Trimming at V came to 0 bases and at J to 4 bases, leaving 4 bases not matched to a gene. Germline-derived CDR1 and CDR2 are MNHEY and SVGAGI. The CDR3 spans 16 residues. Here the CDR3 DNA reads TGTGCCAGCAGTTACTCGGCGGACAGGGGAAAAAACATTCAGTACTTC. Amino acid sequence: CASSYSADRGKNIQYF.

The CDR3 DNA reads TGCAGCGTTGCCCTACGGAGGGATGGGGCCAACGTCCTGACTTTC. Its protein is CSVALRRDGANVLTF. The chain recombines TRBV29-1 with TRBJ2-6, with D perhaps TRBD2 (6 bases). V lost 4 bases to trimming and J lost 3 bases, with 13 bases between them. Germline CDR1 and CDR2: SQVTM and ANQGSEA. The CDR3 is 15 residues long. Full variable domain (missing parts from reference TRBV29-1 and TRBJ2-6): SAVISQKPSRDICQRGTSLTIQCQVDSQVTMMFWYRQQPGQSLTLIATANQGSEATYESGFVIDKFPISRPNLTFSTLTVSNMSPEDSSIYLCSVALRRDGANVLTFGAGSRLTVL.

This clone was seen more than once but under ten times. The chain links TRBV30 to TRBJ2-3; D gene unclear. V gave up 0 bases and J gave up 2 bases, with 9 bases separating them. The CDR3 extends over 14 amino acids. CDR1 GTSNPN and CDR2 SVGIG come from the germline V gene (reference sequence). The DNA for the CDR3 is TGTGCCTGGAGTGTTAGCCCCGTCACAGATACGCAGTATTTT. It is translated as CAWSVSPVTDTQYF. The full variable domain, completed using reference TRBV30 and TRBJ2-3, is SQTIHQWPATLVQPVGSPLSLECTVEGTSNPNLYWYRQAAGRGLQLLFYSVGIGQISSEVPQNLSASRPQDRQFILSSKKLLLSDSGFYLCAWSVSPVTDTQYFGPGTRLTVL.

The chain uses TRBV27 and TRBJ1-5, with TRBD1 identical over 7 bases. The CDR3 runs to 14 residues. Per the germline V gene, CDR1 is MNHEY and CDR2 is SMNVEV (reference sequence). J gave up 5 bases and V 5 bases, and 6 bases lay outside the gene matches. The CDR3 DNA reads TGTGCCAGCAGTCGAACAGGGGCCTATCAGCCCCAGCATTTT. Residues: CASSRTGAYQPQHF.

As to this clone: The sample contains more than one DNA sequence encoding this CDR3. J is TRBJ1-1 and V is TRBV7-3; 8 nucleotides align to TRBD1. The CDR3 is 15 amino acids. The junction had 3 bases not matched to a gene; V was cut back by 3 bases and J by 0 bases. Germline-derived CDR1 and CDR2 are SGHTA and FQGTGA. The CDR3 is CASSLGTGLNTEAFF. The CDR3 region has the DNA TGTGCCAGCAGCTTGGGGACAGGTTTGAACACTGAAGCTTTCTTT.

This clone has only a few counts. The J gene is TRBJ1-1, the V gene TRBV19; D unclear. Germline assignment: CDR1 LNHDA and CDR2 SQIVND (reference sequence). V was trimmed by 5 bases and J by 1 base, leaving 14 bases between them. The CDR3 length is 15 residues. The CDR3 DNA sequence: TGTGCCAGTAGTCAACCCGGGAACCCGAACACTGAAGCTTTCTTT. It yields the protein CASSQPGNPNTEAFF.

V gene TRBV2 combines with J gene TRBJ1-1, with D unresolved. V shed 6 bases and J shed 3 bases, with 8 bases lying between them. CDR3 size: 12 residues. Germline assignment: CDR1 SNHLY and CDR2 FYNNEI. CDR3: CASRKSDTEAFF. DNA for the CDR3: TGTGCCAGCAGGAAGAGTGACACTGAAGCTTTCTTT.

This clone was picked up a small number of times. The gene calls are TRBV25-1 and TRBJ2-7, with D possibly matching TRBD2 (5 bases). The length of the CDR3 is 11 residues. V lost 6 bases and J 7 bases, leaving 10 bases between the germline ends. Looked up from germline, CDR1 is MGHDK and CDR2 is SYGVNS. This chain's CDR3 is CASRISGEQYF. CDR3 DNA: TGTGCCAGCAGGATATCGGGGGAGCAGTACTTC.

This clone was detected once. The rearrangement uses TRBV7-2 and TRBJ2-1; 14 bases match TRBD2. V shed 5 bases and J 10 bases; nucleotides not matched to a gene: 7. The CDR3 has 15 residues. CDR1 is SGHTA, CDR2 FQGNSA, per germline. CDR3 sequence: CASSEGLAGVEEQFF. Written as DNA, the CDR3 is TGTGCCAGCAGCGAGGGACTAGCGGGGGTGGAGGAGCAGTTCTTC.

This clone was counted once. The V call is TRBV7-3, the J call TRBJ2-2; 7 positions match TRBD1. The CDR3 consists of 16 residues. The germline V gene encodes CDR1 SGHTA and CDR2 FQGTGA. V lost 2 bases and J lost 5; bases outside the gene matches: 8. CDR3 bases: TGTGCCAGCAGCTTAGGTCAACAGGGGATAACCGGGGAGCTGTTTTTT. Protein product: CASSLGQQGITGELFF.

This chain links TRBV23-1 with TRBJ2-4; D unresolved. TRBV23-1 is flagged as an ORF with uncertain function. Trimming took 0 bases from V and 0 from J, leaving 6 bases between them. This CDR3 comprises 15 residues. CDR3 in DNA: TGCGCCAGCAGTCAATCTAACATAGCCAAAAACATTCAGTACTTC. Translation gives CASSQSNIAKNIQYF.

With regard to this clone: A read error may account for a junction end that differs from germline. The CDR3 loop reads CSSSLARQGAYEQYF. DNA of the CDR3: TGTTCCAGCAGCTTAGCGAGACAGGGGGCCTACGAGCAGTACTTC. The rearrangement joins TRBV7-9 to TRBJ2-7; 9 bases are a match to TRBD1. Germline V gives CDR1 SEHNR, CDR2 FQNEAQ (reference sequence). This CDR3 region has 15 residues.

The chain is built from TRBV30 and TRBJ1-2; D is perhaps TRBD1 (5 bases). The germline gives CDR1 GTSNPN, CDR2 SVGIG (reference sequence). V dropped 3 bases and J dropped 8 bases, with 7 bases sitting between them. This CDR3 region has 10 residues. The CDR3 sequence: CAWRRQGYTF. The CDR3 region has the DNA TGTGCCTGGAGGAGACAGGGCTACACCTTC.

The chain combines TRBV7-6 with TRBJ2-1; TRBD2 matches at 9 bases. The CDR3 is 15 amino acids. In germline, CDR1 is SGHVS, CDR2 FNYEAQ. V lost 0 bases and J lost 9; bases outside the gene matches: 6. The CDR3 DNA reads TGTGCCAGCAGCTTAGCAGGACTAGCGAAAAGTGAGCAGTTCTTC. Translation gives CASSLAGLAKSEQFF.

The rearrangement links TRBV6-6 to TRBJ2-7, with 10 bases aligning to TRBD1. The CDR3 covers 15 residues. Germline assignment: CDR1 MNHNY and CDR2 SVGAGI (reference sequence). The junction had 7 bases not matched to a gene; V was cut back by 8 bases and J by 0 bases. CDR3 in amino acids: CASRPRDRGSYEQYF. The CDR3 bases are TGTGCCAGCCGCCCCCGGGACAGGGGCTCCTACGAGCAGTACTTC.

Of note for this clone: A read error may account for a junction end that differs from germline. V gene TRBV2 combines with J gene TRBJ2-7; the D gene is possibly TRBD1 (6 bases). Germline V gene data show CDR1 as SNHLY and CDR2 as FYNNEI. The CDR3 is 14 residues long. CDR3 protein: CASSEQGPSHEQYF. DNA for the CDR3: TGTGCCAGCAGTGAACAGGGGCCCTCCCACGAGCAGTACTTC.

The V gene is TRBV19, the J gene TRBJ2-7, with TRBD1 matching over 10 bases. This CDR3 has 15 residues. The germline V gene encodes CDR1 LNHDA and CDR2 SQIVND (reference sequence). The V segment lost 5 bases and the J segment 7 bases; nucleotides outside the gene matches: 11. Here the CDR3 reads CASSRSGQGTREQYF. DNA for the CDR3: TGTGCCAGTAGTCGCTCGGGACAGGGGACGCGGGAGCAGTACTTC.

CDR3 DNA: TGTGCCAGTAGTACAGCGGCCACCCCTATCCAGCCCCAGCATTTT. Encoded protein: CASSTAATPIQPQHF. V and J are TRBV19 and TRBJ1-5, with D hard to call. V gave up 4 bases and J gave up 7 bases, with 17 bases separating them. This CDR3 has 15 residues. Germline-derived CDR1 and CDR2 are LNHDA and SQIVND (reference sequence). The full variable domain, with the rest looked up from reference TRBV19 and TRBJ1-5, is DGGITQSPKYLFRKEGQNVTLSCEQNLNHDAMYWYRQDPGQGLRLIYYSQIVNDFQKGDIAEGYSVSREKKESFPLTVTSAQKNPTAFYLCASSTAATPIQPQHFGDGTRLSIL.

The chain employs TRBV5-1 and TRBJ2-1, with 7 bases matching TRBD2. After removal of 2 bases from V and 0 bases from J, the junction contained 2 bases not matched to a gene. CDR3 length equals 15 residues. Per the germline V gene, CDR1 is SGHRS and CDR2 is YFSETQ. The CDR3 loop is CASSFTSDSYNEQFF. CDR3 coding DNA: TGCGCCAGCAGCTTCACTAGCGACTCCTACAATGAGCAGTTCTTC.

The V call is TRBV5-1, the J call TRBJ2-5; weak D call: TRBD2 (5 bases). V was cut by 0 bases and J by 1 base, with 10 bases left in between. CDR1 and CDR2 from the germline V gene are SGHRS and YFSETQ. This CDR3 spans 15 amino acids. In DNA, the CDR3 is TGCGCCAGCAGCTTGGGGGAGAGTCCCCAAGAGACCCAGTACTTC. It translates to CASSLGESPQETQYF.

The rearrangement uses TRBV4-3 and TRBJ2-7; TRBD2 matches at 8 bases. Unmatched junction bases numbered 3, after V lost 4 bases and J lost 4 bases. The CDR3 covers 13 residues. Per germline, CDR1 LGHNA and CDR2 YSLEER. CDR3 loop: CASSRGGGYEQYF. The CDR3 DNA reads as TGCGCCAGCAGCCGGGGCGGGGGGTACGAGCAGTACTTC.

This rearrangement joins TRBV19 to TRBJ1-5; 8 bases are a match to TRBD1. Germline trimming cut 4 bases from V and 3 bases from J; bases unmatched to any gene: 14. Germline CDR1 and CDR2: LNHDA and SQIVND (reference sequence). The CDR3 has 18 amino acids. CDR3 sequence reads: CASSTRLFGTGTNQPQHF. The CDR3 bases are TGTGCCAGTAGTACCCGCTTGTTCGGGACAGGAACCAATCAGCCCCAGCATTTT.

A note on this clone: An end of the junction does not agree with germline; a read error may underlie this. The gene calls are TRBV7-7 and TRBJ1-4; D perhaps matches TRBD1 (6 bases). Per germline, CDR1 SSHAT and CDR2 FNYEAQ (reference sequence). The CDR3 runs 16 residues. The chain's CDR3 is CASSQRPQGTNEKLFF. CDR3 nucleotides: TGTGCTAGCAGCCAAAGACCTCAGGGGACTAATGAAAAACTGTTTTTT.

The gene calls are TRBV6-6 and TRBJ1-2; tentatively, D is TRBD1 (5 bases). The CDR3 is made up of 11 amino acids. The V end was cut by 5 bases, the J end by 13 bases, with 14 bases between. Germline CDR1 MNHNY, CDR2 SVGAGI (reference sequence). For the CDR3, the DNA is TGTGCCAGCAGTGACTTAAGGGACTCCACCTTC. Translating it yields CASSDLRDSTF.